The 23 T cell receptor beta chains presented below share a single source sample, sequenced in a study of T cell clonality in common variable immunodeficiency. Clones were read by immunoSEQ multiplex PCR, and TCRdb kept only the in-frame ones, dropping some. The repertoire has 40,000 to 60,000 clones, none seen only once; the ten largest take about 1.8%. The material sequenced was peripheral blood mononuclear cells. These receptor sequences come from a person aged 18-69 years in good health.

This clone was detected many times. From the germline J gene comes the end of the CDR3, since the read stops 3 residues before it. V gene TRBV19 combines with J gene TRBJ1-2, with TRBD1 identical over 9 bases. Per the germline V gene, CDR1 is LNHDA and CDR2 is SQIVND (reference sequence). The trim removed 8 bases at V and 4 bases at J, leaving 5 bases unmatched. CDR3 size: 13 residues. Incomplete CDR3 DNA: TGTGCCAGTTTGGGGACAGGGCGCTATGGC. Protein: CASLGTGRYG. The full-length CDR3 reads as CASLGTGRYGYTF.

In its sample, this clone was seen many times. The CDR3 end is not reached by the read, which stops 3 residues before it; the germline J gene fills it in. This chain links TRBV15 with TRBJ1-5; 8 bases are a match to TRBD1. The CDR3 length is 18 residues. Germline V gene sequence: CDR1 LNHNV, CDR2 YYDKDF (reference sequence). J was trimmed by 6 bases and V by 1 base; bases with no gene match: 14. The part of the CDR3 DNA that was read is TGTGCCACCAGCAGAGTCCACGGGGTCAGGGGGCAGGCTCAGCCC. Protein: CATSRVHGVRGQAQP. The full CDR3 protein reads CATSRVHGVRGQAQPQHF.

This clone has a count of ten or more. The CDR3 end is not reached by the read, which stops 3 residues before it; the germline J gene fills it in. The rearrangement joins TRBV7-2 to TRBJ1-1; D remains unclear. CDR1 and CDR2 from the germline V gene are SGHTA and FQGNSA. The CDR3 is made up of 12 amino acids. The CDR3 region is CASSSSLSEAFF. Incomplete CDR3 DNA: TGTGCCAGCAGCTCTTCATTAAGCGAA.

This clone was picked up many times. The read ends 3 residues shy of where the CDR3 ends; the end is completed using the germline J gene. The gene calls are TRBV12-5 and TRBJ2-1; 10 bases are a match to TRBD2. CDR3 size: 16 residues. Germline V lookup: CDR1 LGHNT, CDR2 FRNRAP. The V segment lost 0 bases and the J segment 7 bases; nucleotides outside the gene matches: 6. The sequenced part of the CDR3 DNA is TGTGCTAGTGGTTTGGTACAGGCTAGCGGGAGTAATGAG. Encoded protein: CASGLVQASGSNE. The CDR3 in full is CASGLVQASGSNEQFF.

About this clone itself: One junction end disagrees with the germline gene, perhaps due to a read error. The read finishes 3 residues shy of the CDR3 end, and the germline J gene is used to complete it. Within the sample, other DNA sequences also encode this same CDR3. The V call is TRBV7-3, the J call TRBJ1-3; TRBD1 matches 11 bases. CDR1 is SGHTA, CDR2 FQGTGA, per germline. CDR3 size: 13 residues. CDR3 region: CASSLGQGDTIYF. The part of the CDR3 DNA that was read is TGTGCCAGCAGCTTGGGACAGGGGGACACA.

There are many counts of this clone. The read falls 3 residues short of the CDR3 end, and the missing part is taken from the germline J gene. The V gene is TRBV19, the J gene TRBJ2-7; 13 bases align to TRBD2. The length of the CDR3 is 15 residues. V lost 6 bases to trimming and J lost 4 bases; unmatched junction nucleotides: 6. Per the germline V gene, CDR1 is LNHDA and CDR2 is SQIVND (reference sequence). The covered CDR3 bases are TGTGCCAGTAGCCACAGGACTAGCGGGAGATACGAG. Its translation is CASSHRTSGRYE. The complete CDR3 protein is CASSHRTSGRYEQYF.

Points on this clone: The CDR3 end is not reached by the read, which stops 3 residues before it; the germline J gene fills it in. The chain uses TRBV19 and TRBJ1-1; tentative D call: TRBD1 (6 bases). Trimming took off 5 bases at V and 4 bases at J, with 14 bases between the two ends. The V gene's germline CDR1 is LNHDA and CDR2 SQIVND (reference sequence). The length of the CDR3 is 14 residues. The covered CDR3 bases are TGTGCCAGTAGTCCTCAGGGGATCAGCACTGAA. The encoded protein is CASSPQGISTE. The whole CDR3 is CASSPQGISTEAFF.

This clone was seen many times. CDR3: CASSYSSGLAGRKTQYF. The CDR3 DNA, read in part, is TGTGCCAGCAGTTACTCATCGGGACTAGCGGGACGAAAGACC. V and J are TRBV6-2 or TRBV6-3 and TRBJ2-5, with 13 bases that match TRBD2. The CDR3 extends 3 residues past the end of the read, so its final part is completed from the germline J gene. The V gene end was trimmed by 0 bases and the J gene end by 6 bases; junction bases not matched to a gene: 7. From germline, CDR1 is MNHEY and CDR2 SVGEGT. The CDR3 extends over 17 amino acids.

Points on this clone: The missing CDR3 end, 3 residues past where the read stops, is filled in from the germline J gene. The chain joins TRBV7-3 to TRBJ1-2, with D possibly TRBD1 on 5 matching bases. Looked up from germline, CDR1 is SGHTA and CDR2 is FQGTGA. The length of the CDR3 is 16 residues. The CDR3 is CASSPQGTRGYNDYTF. CDR3 DNA, as far as it was read: TGTGCCAGCAGTCCACAAGGGACTAGGGGATACAATGAC.

With respect to this clone: Read data end 3 residues before the CDR3 end; the end is taken from the germline J gene. The rearrangement uses TRBV19 and TRBJ2-1, with D possibly being TRBD2 (5 bases). The germline gives CDR1 LNHDA, CDR2 SQIVND (reference sequence). With 7 bases removed from V and 0 bases from J, the gap between germline ends came to 19 bases. The CDR3 runs 17 residues. CDR3 loop: CASNGIEGLSSYNEQFF. The sequenced CDR3 bases are TGTGCCAGTAATGGAATTGAGGGTCTAAGCTCCTACAATGAG.

This clone was recorded many times. The CDR3 end falls 3 residues outside the read, so it is completed with the germline J gene. This chain joins TRBV11-3 and TRBJ2-2; 10 bases fit TRBD2. Germline V gene data show CDR1 as SGHNT and CDR2 as YENEEA. V was pared by 6 bases and J by 3 bases, with 1 base of the junction left unmatched. This CDR3 has 14 amino acids. The sequenced part of the CDR3 DNA is TGTGCCAGCAGAGGACTAGCGGACACCGGGGAG. Translation: CASRGLADTGE. The whole CDR3 sequence is CASRGLADTGELFF.

This clone was recorded at least ten times. The CDR3 end is not reached by the read, which stops 3 residues before it; the germline J gene fills it in. This chain joins TRBV29-1 and TRBJ2-7, with D perhaps TRBD2 (7 bases). Germline V CDR1 and CDR2: SQVTM, ANQGSEA. This CDR3 has 16 amino acids. Trimming pared 3 bases from V and 4 bases from J, leaving 22 bases between. CDR3 DNA (partial): TGCAGCGTTGATGGGGGGGGCAACAACCAAGCGTACGAG. Protein product: CSVDGGGNNQAYE. The entire CDR3 protein reads CSVDGGGNNQAYEQYF.

In this sample, this clone turned up many times. The read ends 3 residues shy of where the CDR3 ends; the end is completed using the germline J gene. The chain carries TRBV6-4 and TRBJ2-7, with 7 positions matching TRBD1. With V trimmed by 2 bases and J by 5 bases, 6 bases remained unmatched. Germline V gene data show CDR1 as MRHNA and CDR2 as SNTAGT. The length of the CDR3 is 14 residues. The DNA read from the CDR3 is TGTGCCAGCAGTGACACCGGACAGGCGAACGAG. Amino acids: CASSDTGQANE. The whole CDR3 protein reads CASSDTGQANEQYF.

This clone was recorded at least ten times. The observed sequence ends 3 residues before the CDR3 terminus, with the missing tail filled in from the germline J gene. The rearrangement joins TRBV20-1 to TRBJ1-1; no clear D gene. Germline V lookup: CDR1 DFQATT, CDR2 SNEGSKA (reference sequence). There are 11 residues in the CDR3. The V end was cut by 7 bases, the J end by 1 base, with 7 bases between. CDR3 sequence reads: CSGLENTEAFF. The CDR3 DNA, read in part, is TGCAGTGGGCTTGAGAACACTGAA.

This clone was seen many times. The sequenced CDR3 bases are TGCAGTGCTAGCCAGGGGAACTATGGC. It is translated as CSASQGNYG. The whole CDR3 protein is CSASQGNYGYTF. The chain links TRBV20-1 to TRBJ1-2; D may be TRBD1 (6 bases). The read comes to an end 3 residues before the CDR3 does, leaving the germline J gene to fill in the end. Germline loops: CDR1 DFQATT, CDR2 SNEGSKA (reference sequence). V lost 3 bases, J lost 2 bases, and 7 bases lay in between. The CDR3 consists of 12 residues.

This clone was detected ten times or more. Incomplete CDR3 DNA: TGCAGTGCTAGAGATCTCCACACCGGGGAG. Translation gives CSARDLHTGE. The CDR3, in full, reads CSARDLHTGELFF. This chain connects TRBV20-1 to TRBJ2-2, with D hard to call. The CDR3 end is not reached by the read, which stops 3 residues before it; the germline J gene fills it in. The CDR3 consists of 13 residues. V was pared by 0 bases and J by 3 bases, with 5 bases between. CDR1 is DFQATT and CDR2 is SNEGSKA in the germline V gene (reference sequence).

This clone was observed at least ten times. The CDR3 region is CASSSPGAPDNGNTIYF. The sequenced part of the CDR3 DNA is TGTGCCAGTAGTAGTCCAGGGGCCCCGGACAATGGAAACACC. The J gene is TRBJ1-3, the V gene TRBV19, with D maybe TRBD1 (6 bases). The read gets to within 3 residues of the CDR3 end, and the germline J gene fills in the rest. CDR1 and CDR2 (germline): LNHDA, SQIVND (reference sequence). Deletions cut 4 bases from V and 3 bases from J, with 19 bases between. The CDR3 is 17 amino acids.

This clone is termed medium-sized. The CDR3 end is not reached by the read, which stops 3 residues before it; the germline J gene fills it in. The chain uses TRBV6-2 or TRBV6-3 and TRBJ2-1; perhaps TRBD1 as D (5 bases). The CDR3 extends over 13 amino acids. Germline lookup yields CDR1 MNHEY and CDR2 SVGEGT. Trimming cost V 4 bases and J 2 bases, with 6 bases left between them. The covered CDR3 bases are TGTGCCAGCAGTTGGACAACCTACAATGAG. This sequence encodes CASSWTTYNE. The entire CDR3 is CASSWTTYNEQFF.

As concerns this clone: Germline and junction disagree at one end, which may indicate a read error. The observed sequence ends 3 residues before the CDR3 terminus, with the missing tail filled in from the germline J gene. Other DNA sequences in this specimen translate into the identical CDR3. The chain uses TRBV18 and TRBJ1-3; maybe TRBD1 (6 bases). The germline CDR1 and CDR2 sequences are KGHSH and LQKENI. The CDR3 covers 15 residues. The CDR3 DNA, read in part, is TGTGCCAGCTCCGGGGTAACAGGGTCTGGAAACACG. It is translated as CASSGVTGSGNT. The whole CDR3 protein reads CASSGVTGSGNTIYF.

This clone came up many times. The read is 3 residues too short to cover the CDR3 end, so that end is filled in from the germline J gene. The chain couples TRBV11-2 to TRBJ2-7; D unclear. The CDR3 runs to 11 residues. The germline gives CDR1 SGHAT, CDR2 FQNNGV. With 5 bases removed from V and 3 bases from J, the gap between germline ends came to 5 bases. The sequenced CDR3 bases are TGTGCCAGCAGCCCACACTACGAG. This encodes CASSPHYE. The complete CDR3 reads CASSPHYEQYF.

This clone was observed many times. The sequence runs out 3 residues before the end of the CDR3; the remainder is reconstructed from the germline J gene. The chain uses TRBV6-2 or TRBV6-3 and TRBJ2-2; D might be TRBD1 (5 bases). V lost 4 bases, J lost 7 bases, and 7 bases lay in between. Per germline, CDR1 MNHEY and CDR2 SVGEGT. The CDR3 loop spans 12 amino acids. The CDR3 loop reads CASSWTIGELFF. Incomplete CDR3 DNA: TGTGCCAGCAGTTGGACAATCGGGGAG.

This clone was seen ten or more times. The observed sequence ends 3 residues before the CDR3 terminus, with the missing tail filled in from the germline J gene. J is TRBJ1-2 and V is TRBV2; D gene unclear. Germline lookup yields CDR1 SNHLY and CDR2 FYNNEI. CDR3 length: 10 amino acids. Partial CDR3 DNA: TGTGCCAGCCGAGTCGGGGAC. Its translation is CASRVGD. The complete CDR3 protein is CASRVGDYTF.

In its sample, this clone was seen many times. The read terminates 3 residues ahead of where the CDR3 ends, so the germline J gene completes it. This chain joins TRBV20-1 and TRBJ2-7; maybe TRBD2 (6 bases). Looked up from germline, CDR1 is DFQATT and CDR2 is SNEGSKA (reference sequence). The CDR3 contains 15 residues. V was pared by 6 bases and J by 6 bases, with 24 bases between. CDR3 bases read: TGCAGTGCCCCCCTTCGGGGACTGCGATCGGGCGAG. Its translation: CSAPLRGLRSGE. The full CDR3 sequence reads CSAPLRGLRSGEQYF.